The T cell receptor beta chain under discussion was sequenced for a study of blood T cell repertoires in COVID-19. Study-level background: Samples of COVID-19 (acute and convalescent) were obtained from the United States, Italy and Spain.

In the original workflow: By means of reference gene primer amplification, nucleated cell counts were estimated. The data were produced by immunoSEQ multiplex PCR, yet TCRdb's version contains in-frame clones alone and is incomplete. V, J and clone size were drawn from that table, and D and trimming were deduced from the DNA. This table has under 450,000 clones, 70% to 90% appearing once. Trimming stripped 5 bases from V and 9 bases from J, with 14 bases between. Germline V gives CDR1 MDHEN, CDR2 SYDVKM. The CDR3 totals 14 residues. This clone was recorded a few times. Sequenced input: PBMCs or T cells enriched from blood (not recorded which). The chain joins TRBV28 to TRBJ1-6; the D gene is possibly TRBD1 (5 bases). This clonotype originated in a young man who had recovered from COVID-19. CDR3 loop: CASSGPGGSSPLHF. The CDR3 DNA is TGTGCCAGCAGTGGCCCCGGGGGGAGTTCACCCCTCCACTTT.